A single sample gave rise to the 8 T cell receptor beta chains below, sequenced in a study of blood T cell repertoires in COVID-19. Profiling relied on immunoSEQ multiplex PCR, and the TCRdb table lists in-frame clones only, not all of them. The data show about 160,000 clones, roughly four fifths seen once. The specimen sequenced was peripheral blood. Receptors were obtained from a human donor with acute or convalescent COVID-19. The donor label of this sample is uncertain.

This chain uses TRBV5-6 with TRBJ1-2; a weak D match, TRBD1 (6 bases). V was pared by 1 base and J by 0 bases, with 16 bases between. CDR3 length: 17 amino acids. Germline CDR1 and CDR2: SGHDT and YYEEEE. CDR3 bases: TGTGCCAGCAGCTTGAGAGGGGTGGGGGCGCCTAACTATGGCTACACCTTC. Its translation is CASSLRGVGAPNYGYTF.

J is TRBJ2-1 and V is TRBV7-9; 10 bases map to TRBD1. Trimming took 5 bases from V and 4 from J; bases not matched to a gene: 5. The CDR3 runs to 15 residues. CDR1 and CDR2 (germline): SEHNR, FQNEAQ (reference sequence). CDR3 in amino acids: CASSPGQGVYNEQFF. CDR3 DNA: TGTGCCAGCAGCCCCGGACAGGGGGTTTACAATGAGCAGTTCTTC.

The V call is TRBV2, the J call TRBJ1-1, with D hard to call. Germline V gene sequence: CDR1 SNHLY, CDR2 FYNNEI. V lost 2 bases to trimming and J lost 6 bases, with 13 bases between them. CDR3 length: 14 amino acids. Here the CDR3 reads CASSELQEVPEAFF. For the CDR3, the DNA is TGTGCCAGCAGTGAATTGCAGGAGGTTCCTGAAGCTTTCTTT.

The DNA for the CDR3 is TGTGCCAGCAGTGCCGGACAGACTGCAACTAATGAAAAACTGTTTTTT. Protein: CASSAGQTATNEKLFF. V gene TRBV6-1 combines with J gene TRBJ1-4, with D possibly matching TRBD1 (6 bases). Between the trimmed V and J ends, which lost 4 bases and 0 bases, there was a span of 12 bases. The CDR3 totals 16 residues. The germline gives CDR1 MNHNS, CDR2 SASEGT.

This chain uses TRBV10-3 with TRBJ2-1; unclear D gene. V lost 1 base and J lost 8, with 6 bases in between. Germline loops: CDR1 ENHRY, CDR2 SYGVKD. The CDR3 totals 12 residues. CDR3 sequence reads: CAISELVYEQFF. The CDR3 region has the DNA TGTGCCATCAGTGAGTTAGTATATGAGCAGTTCTTC.

This chain links TRBV29-1 with TRBJ2-1; 8 bases fit TRBD1. The CDR3 consists of 16 residues. With 1 base clipped from V and 0 bases from J, the junction kept 5 bases outside the gene matches. CDR1 and CDR2 (germline): SQVTM, ANQGSEA. The chain's CDR3 is CSVEGVTGGSYNEQFF. The CDR3 DNA is TGCAGCGTTGAAGGCGTCACAGGGGGCTCCTACAATGAGCAGTTCTTC.

The V and J genes are TRBV9 and TRBJ2-2, with 10 bases matching TRBD1. Germline V gene data show CDR1 as SGDLS and CDR2 as YYNGEE. The CDR3 spans 15 residues. After removal of 1 base from V and 7 bases from J, the junction contained 4 bases not matched to a gene. CDR3 in amino acids: CASSVSGQGNGELFF. The CDR3 DNA is TGTGCCAGCAGCGTATCGGGACAGGGGAACGGGGAGCTGTTTTTT. Looking up the rest from reference TRBV9 and TRBJ2-2 gives the full variable domain: DSGVTQTPKHLITATGQRVTLRCSPRSGDLSVYWYQQSLDQGLQFLIQYYNGEERAKGNILERFSAQQFPDLHSELNLSSLELGDSALYFCASSVSGQGNGELFFGEGSRLTVL.

This clone was seen a handful of times. The J gene is TRBJ1-2, the V gene TRBV6-5; D is uncertain. The V gene lost 8 bases and the J gene lost 8 bases, with 15 bases spanning the gap. The CDR3 is 12 residues long. The V gene's germline CDR1 is MNHEY and CDR2 SVGAGI. The CDR3 is CASSTRRAGYTF. CDR3 in DNA: TGTGCCAGCTCAACTCGGAGGGCGGGCTACACCTTC.